The next 13 T cell receptor beta chains were all read from a single sample in a study of control samples from healthy donors and cancer patients. The table came from immunoSEQ multiplex PCR; TCRdb's copy has only in-frame clones and leaves some out. The table shows over 85,000 clones, with roughly nine tenths occurring only once. The specimen sequenced was PBMCs. All receptors come from a woman in her 50s with colorectal cancer.

The chain is built from TRBV19 and TRBJ1-6; 8 nucleotides line up with TRBD1. Germline CDR1 reads LNHDA; CDR2 reads SQIVND (reference sequence). This CDR3 has 15 residues. V shed 2 bases and J 9 bases; nucleotides not matched to a gene: 6. CDR3 coding DNA: TGTGCCAGTAGTATACAGGGGGCTTTTGGTTCACCCCTCCACTTT. Amino acid sequence: CASSIQGAFGSPLHF.

The chain has TRBV10-3 and TRBJ2-7; D is perhaps TRBD1 or TRBD2 (5 bases each). The germline V and J ends were trimmed by 8 bases and 5 bases, with 10 bases remaining between them. Looked up from germline, CDR1 is ENHRY and CDR2 is SYGVKD. CDR3 size: 11 residues. DNA for the CDR3: TGTGCCATCTCCCAGGGACACGAGCAGTACGTC. It is translated as CAISQGHEQYV.

The chain combines TRBV7-2 with TRBJ1-5, with TRBD1 as a possible D gene (6 bases). Germline V gives CDR1 SGHTA, CDR2 FQGNSA. CDR3 length: 16 amino acids. Trimming took off 3 bases at V and 1 base at J, with 13 bases between the two ends. The CDR3 reads CASSLLGGLSNQPQHF. In DNA form, the CDR3 reads TGTGCCAGCAGCTTGCTAGGGGGGCTAAGCAATCAGCCCCAGCATTTT.

This chain uses TRBV15 with TRBJ2-1, with a weak D call TRBD1 (6 bases). CDR3 length: 16 residues. The germline gives CDR1 LNHNV, CDR2 YYDKDF (reference sequence). Trimming took 0 bases from V and 0 from J, leaving 9 bases between them. CDR3 DNA: TGTGCCACCAGCAGAGATCTGGACAGCTCCTACAATGAGCAGTTCTTC. Protein: CATSRDLDSSYNEQFF. The full variable domain, its missing parts supplied by reference TRBV15 and TRBJ2-1, is DAMVIQNPRYQVTQFGKPVTLSCSQTLNHNVMYWYQQKSSQAPKLLFHYYDKDFNNEADTPDNFQSRRPNTSFCFLDIRSPGLGDTAMYLCATSRDLDSSYNEQFFGPGTRLTVL.

The chain uses TRBV7-2 and TRBJ1-2, with a weak D call TRBD1 (5 bases). V lost 3 bases to trimming and J lost 3 bases, with 17 bases between them. The CDR3 spans 16 residues. Germline V gene sequence: CDR1 SGHTA, CDR2 FQGNSA. CDR3 bases: TGTGCCAGCAGCTTGGCAGGGAGTTTAGGGTACTATGGCTACACCTTC. Amino acid sequence: CASSLAGSLGYYGYTF.

The V and J genes are TRBV5-1 and TRBJ1-1; D perhaps matches TRBD1 (5 bases). V was shortened by 0 bases and J by 2 bases, with 11 bases between the two germline ends. Germline V CDR1 and CDR2: SGHRS, YFSETQ. The CDR3 sequence is 15 residues long. The CDR3, as DNA: TGCGCCAGCAGCTTGGGGACAACTCAAAACACTGAAGCTTTCTTT. Translation: CASSLGTTQNTEAFF.

The gene calls are TRBV7-2 and TRBJ2-7; 9 nucleotides agree with TRBD1. V was pared by 1 base and J by 5 bases, with 3 bases of the junction left unmatched. Germline assignment: CDR1 SGHTA and CDR2 FQGNSA. CDR3 length equals 14 residues. The DNA for the CDR3 is TGTGCCAGCAGCTTAGGGACAGGGGACCACGAGCAGTACGTC. It is translated as CASSLGTGDHEQYV.

V gene TRBV18 combines with J gene TRBJ2-5, with D tentatively TRBD1 (6 bases). The germline V and J ends were trimmed by 0 bases and 5 bases, with 13 bases remaining between them. The length of the CDR3 is 15 residues. Germline V CDR1 and CDR2: KGHSH, LQKENI. Here the CDR3 reads CASSPPAQGGETQYF. Written as DNA, the CDR3 is TGTGCCAGCTCACCACCGGCACAGGGTGGCGAGACCCAGTACTTC.

A remark on this clone: At one of its ends the junction is not consistent with the germline gene, which may arise from a read error. The chain is built from TRBV28 and TRBJ2-5, with D perhaps matching TRBD1 (6 bases). Germline V gene sequence: CDR1 MDHEN, CDR2 SYDVKM. CDR3 length: 11 amino acids. The CDR3 DNA sequence: TGTGCCAGCAGCCGCCTCGGGACAAGGGACTTC. Encoded protein: CASSRLGTRDF.

About this clone itself: This probably arose from a read error, given a far larger clone one base away. This rearrangement joins TRBV5-1 to TRBJ1-2, with TRBD1 as a possible D gene (5 bases). V lost 3 bases to trimming and J lost 6 bases, with 12 bases between them. The CDR3 totals 13 residues. From germline, CDR1 is SGHRS and CDR2 YFSETQ. Here the CDR3 reads CASSWVGGDGYTF. As DNA, the CDR3 is TGCGCCAGCAGCTGGGTCGGGGGGGATGGCTACACCTTC.

The chain joins TRBV19 to TRBJ2-1, with D possibly being TRBD1 (6 bases). Germline V CDR1 and CDR2: LNHDA, SQIVND (reference sequence). The CDR3 is made up of 15 amino acids. V was trimmed by 5 bases and J by 4 bases, leaving 15 bases between them. The CDR3 sequence is CASSHTGLNYNEQFF. For the CDR3, the DNA is TGTGCCAGTAGTCACACAGGGTTGAATTACAATGAGCAGTTCTTC.

The genes are TRBV5-6 and TRBJ2-3; D may match TRBD1 or TRBD2 (7 bases each). The CDR3 consists of 14 residues. CDR1 and CDR2 (germline): SGHDT, YYEEEE. V was clipped by 0 bases and J by 9 bases, with 14 bases between them. The CDR3 DNA reads TGTGCCAGCAGCTTGGTCAGGGGGGGTCTCACGCAGTATTTT. It codes for CASSLVRGGLTQYF. The full variable domain, rest sourced from reference TRBV5-6 and TRBJ2-3, is DAGVTQSPTHLIKTRGQQVTLRCSPKSGHDTVSWYQQALGQGPQFIFQYYEEEERQRGNFPDRFSGHQFPNYSSELNVNALLLGDSALYLCASSLVRGGLTQYFGPGTRLTVL.

V is TRBV5-1 and J is TRBJ1-1; 9 positions agree with TRBD1. The trim removed 4 bases at V and 0 bases at J, leaving 4 bases unmatched. Germline values: CDR1 SGHRS, CDR2 YFSETQ. The CDR3 totals 15 residues. The CDR3 protein is CASSTGTGMNTEAFF. DNA for the CDR3: TGCGCCAGCAGCACCGGGACAGGGATGAACACTGAAGCTTTCTTT.